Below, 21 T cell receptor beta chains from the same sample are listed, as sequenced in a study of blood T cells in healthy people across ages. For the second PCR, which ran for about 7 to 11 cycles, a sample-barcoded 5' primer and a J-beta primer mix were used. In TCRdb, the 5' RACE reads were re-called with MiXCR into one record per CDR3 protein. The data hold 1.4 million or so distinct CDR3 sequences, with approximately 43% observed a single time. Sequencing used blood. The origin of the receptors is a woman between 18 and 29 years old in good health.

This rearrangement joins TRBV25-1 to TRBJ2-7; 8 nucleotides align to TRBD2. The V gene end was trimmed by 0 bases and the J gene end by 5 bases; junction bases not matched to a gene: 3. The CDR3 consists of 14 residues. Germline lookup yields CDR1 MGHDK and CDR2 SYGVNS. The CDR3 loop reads CASSEYAGRDEQYF. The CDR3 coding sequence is TGTGCCAGCAGTGAATATGCCGGGAGGGACGAGCAGTACTTC.

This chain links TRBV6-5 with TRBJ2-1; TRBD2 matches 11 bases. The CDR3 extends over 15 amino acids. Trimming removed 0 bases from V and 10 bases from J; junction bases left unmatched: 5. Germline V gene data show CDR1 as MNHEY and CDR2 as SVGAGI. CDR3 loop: CASSYSGTSGREQFF. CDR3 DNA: TGTGCCAGCAGTTACTCCGGGACTAGCGGCCGGGAGCAGTTCTTC.

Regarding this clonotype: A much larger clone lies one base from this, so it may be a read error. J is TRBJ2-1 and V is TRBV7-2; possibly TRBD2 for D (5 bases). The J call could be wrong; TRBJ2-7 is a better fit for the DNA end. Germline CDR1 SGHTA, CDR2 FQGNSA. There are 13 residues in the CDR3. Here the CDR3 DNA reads TGTGCCAGCAGCCGGGAATCCTACAATGAGCAGTACTTC. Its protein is CASSRESYNEQYF.

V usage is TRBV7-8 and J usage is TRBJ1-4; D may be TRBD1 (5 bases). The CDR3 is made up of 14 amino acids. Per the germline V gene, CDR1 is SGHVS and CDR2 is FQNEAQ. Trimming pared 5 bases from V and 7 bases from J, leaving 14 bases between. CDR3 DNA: TGTGCCAGCAGCCCCGGAGGGGTGGTTGAAAAACTGTTTTTT. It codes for CASSPGGVVEKLFF.

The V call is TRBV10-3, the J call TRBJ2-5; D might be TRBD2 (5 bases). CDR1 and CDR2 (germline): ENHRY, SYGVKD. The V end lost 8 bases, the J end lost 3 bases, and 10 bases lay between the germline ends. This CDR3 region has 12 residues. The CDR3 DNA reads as TGTGCCATCGCGAGCGGAGAAGAGACCCAGTACTTC. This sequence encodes CAIASGEETQYF.

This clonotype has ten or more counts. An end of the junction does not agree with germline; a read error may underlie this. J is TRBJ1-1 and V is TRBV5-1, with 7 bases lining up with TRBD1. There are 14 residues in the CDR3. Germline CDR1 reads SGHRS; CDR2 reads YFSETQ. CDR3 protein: CASSLGQMNTEAFF. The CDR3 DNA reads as TGTGCCAGCAGCTTGGGACAGATGAACACTGAAGCTTTCTTT.

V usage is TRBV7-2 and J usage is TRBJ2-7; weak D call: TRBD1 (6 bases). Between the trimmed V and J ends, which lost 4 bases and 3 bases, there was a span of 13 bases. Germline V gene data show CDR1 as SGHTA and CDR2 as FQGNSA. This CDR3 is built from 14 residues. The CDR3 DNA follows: TGTGCCAGCAGCTCTTACAGGGTTGGCTACGAGCAGTACTTC. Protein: CASSSYRVGYEQYF.

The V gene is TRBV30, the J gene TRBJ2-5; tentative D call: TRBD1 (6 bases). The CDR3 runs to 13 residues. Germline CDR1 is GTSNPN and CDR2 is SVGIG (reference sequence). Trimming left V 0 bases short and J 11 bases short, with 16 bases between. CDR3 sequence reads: CAWSVTGRGEQYF. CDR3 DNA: TGTGCCTGGAGTGTGACAGGTCGGGGTGAGCAGTACTTC.

The CDR3 is CATSAGTGNQPQHF. In DNA form, the CDR3 reads TGTGCCACCAGTGCGGGGACCGGCAATCAGCCCCAGCATTTT. V usage is TRBV24-1 and J usage is TRBJ1-5; D possibly corresponds to TRBD1 (5 bases). This CDR3 spans 14 amino acids. Germline loops: CDR1 KGHDR, CDR2 SFDVKD. Trimming stripped 5 bases from V and 2 bases from J, with 9 bases between.

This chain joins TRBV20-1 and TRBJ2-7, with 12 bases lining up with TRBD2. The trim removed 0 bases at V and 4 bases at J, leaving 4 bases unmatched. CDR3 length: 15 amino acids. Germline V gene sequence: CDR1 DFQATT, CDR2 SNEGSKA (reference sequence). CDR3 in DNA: TGCAGTGCTAGAGATACTCTAGCGGGGGGGTACGAGCAGTACTTC. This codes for CSARDTLAGGYEQYF.

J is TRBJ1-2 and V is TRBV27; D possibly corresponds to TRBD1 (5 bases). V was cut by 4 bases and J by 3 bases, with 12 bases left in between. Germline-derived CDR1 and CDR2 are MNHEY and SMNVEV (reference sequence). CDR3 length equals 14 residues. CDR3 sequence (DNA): TGTGCCAGCAGTTCAGGGACCCTCCACTATGGCTACACCTTC. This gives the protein CASSSGTLHYGYTF.

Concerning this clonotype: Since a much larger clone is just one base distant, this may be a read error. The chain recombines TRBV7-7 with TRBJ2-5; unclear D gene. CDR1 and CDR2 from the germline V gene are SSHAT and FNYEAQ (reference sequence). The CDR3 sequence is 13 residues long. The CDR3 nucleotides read TGTGCTCGCAGCCAATTAGGCCAAGAGACCCAGTACTTC. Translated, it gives CARSQLGQETQYF.

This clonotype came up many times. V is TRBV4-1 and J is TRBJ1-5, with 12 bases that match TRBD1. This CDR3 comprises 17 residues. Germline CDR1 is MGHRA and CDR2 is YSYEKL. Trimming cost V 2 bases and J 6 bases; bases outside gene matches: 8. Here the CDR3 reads CASSQSPGQGAVQPQHF. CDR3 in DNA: TGCGCCAGCAGCCAATCTCCGGGACAGGGGGCAGTTCAGCCCCAGCATTTT.

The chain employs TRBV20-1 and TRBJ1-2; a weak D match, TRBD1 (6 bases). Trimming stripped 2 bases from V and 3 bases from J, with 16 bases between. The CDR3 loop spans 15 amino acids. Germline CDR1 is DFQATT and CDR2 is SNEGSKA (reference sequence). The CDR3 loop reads CSARKTGRDHYGYTF. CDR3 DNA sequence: TGCAGTGCTAGAAAAACAGGGCGGGATCACTATGGCTACACCTTC.

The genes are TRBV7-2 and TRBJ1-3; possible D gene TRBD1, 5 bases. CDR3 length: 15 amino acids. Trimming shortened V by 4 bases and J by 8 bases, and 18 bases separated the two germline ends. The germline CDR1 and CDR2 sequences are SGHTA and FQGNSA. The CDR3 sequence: CASSWTGPMGHTIYF. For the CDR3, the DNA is TGTGCCAGCAGCTGGACGGGACCCATGGGGCACACCATATATTTT.

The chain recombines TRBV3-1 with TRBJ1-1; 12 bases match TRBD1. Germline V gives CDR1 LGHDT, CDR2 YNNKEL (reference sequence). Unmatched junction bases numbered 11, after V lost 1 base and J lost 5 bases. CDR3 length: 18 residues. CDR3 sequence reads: CASSQVLPGQGARTEAFF. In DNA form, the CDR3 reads TGTGCCAGCAGCCAAGTCTTACCGGGACAGGGGGCGCGAACTGAAGCTTTCTTT.

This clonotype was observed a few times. The CDR3: CSVQGRGPGNYGYTF. The CDR3 DNA reads as TGCAGCGTTCAGGGGCGCGGGCCAGGGAACTATGGCTACACCTTC. The genes are TRBV29-1 and TRBJ1-2; tentatively, D is TRBD1 (6 bases). The germline V gene encodes CDR1 SQVTM and CDR2 ANQGSEA. The CDR3 extends over 15 amino acids. V was pared by 5 bases and J by 2 bases, with 18 bases between.

In nucleotides, the CDR3 is TGCAGCGTTCTAGCAGGGGCCTACATGAACACTGAAGCTTTCTTT. Amino acid sequence: CSVLAGAYMNTEAFF. The chain links TRBV29-1 to TRBJ1-1; tentatively, D is TRBD1 (6 bases). This CDR3 is built from 15 residues. Germline V gene lookup returns CDR1 SQVTM and CDR2 ANQGSEA. Trimming took 5 bases from V and 0 from J, leaving 16 bases between them.

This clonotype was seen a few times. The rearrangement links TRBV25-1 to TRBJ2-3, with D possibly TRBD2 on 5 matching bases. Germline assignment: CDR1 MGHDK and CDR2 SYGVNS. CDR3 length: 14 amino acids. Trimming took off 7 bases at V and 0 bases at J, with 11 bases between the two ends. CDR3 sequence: CASTRAASTDTQYF. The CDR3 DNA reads TGTGCCAGCACGCGGGCCGCTAGCACAGATACGCAGTATTTT. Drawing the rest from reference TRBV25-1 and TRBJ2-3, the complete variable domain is EADIYQTPRYLVIGTGKKITLECSQTMGHDKMYWYQQDPGMELHLIHYSYGVNSTEKGDLSSESTVSRIRTEHFPLTLESARPSHTSQYLCASTRAASTDTQYFGPGTRLTVL.

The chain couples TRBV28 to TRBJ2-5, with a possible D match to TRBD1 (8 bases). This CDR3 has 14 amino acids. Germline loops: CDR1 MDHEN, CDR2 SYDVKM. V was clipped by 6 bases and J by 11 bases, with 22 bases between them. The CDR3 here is CASRLQGGHNEQYF. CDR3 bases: TGTGCCAGCAGATTACAGGGGGGGCACAATGAGCAGTACTTC.

CDR3 protein: CASIDPGLASYEQYF. The CDR3 bases are TGCGCCAGCATCGACCCGGGACTAGCTTCCTACGAGCAGTACTTC. The chain combines TRBV10-2 with TRBJ2-7; TRBD2 matches 9 bases. Germline V gene data show CDR1 as WSHSY and CDR2 as SAAADI. The CDR3 runs 15 residues. Trimming removed 7 bases from V and 1 base from J; junction bases left unmatched: 8.